This TCR beta chain derives from a study of T cells in Graves' hyperthyroidism and ophthalmopathy. At the level of the study: Initial diagnosis, before any treatment, was when peripheral blood was collected.

This clonotype was found many times. Its antigen is as yet unknown. Participants, patients aged 18 to 65, had newly diagnosed hyperthyroidism with a duration under 2 months. It was RNA transcripts that yielded the amplified TCR beta CDR3 regions. HTBI primers were employed in a first-round RT-PCR of the TCR CDR3. In TCRdb, the multiplex PCR reads were re-called with MiXCR into one record per CDR3 protein. The table includes approximately 620,000 distinct CDR3 sequences, over 11% detected once. Study-level results: Blood also contained most expanded thyroid clonotypes above 0.001.

V lost 4 bases, J lost 2 bases, and 2 bases lay in between. CDR3 length equals 11 residues. Germline CDR1 MDHEN, CDR2 SYDVKM. This receptor was taken from a woman aged 25 to 39 with Graves' hyperthyroidism that later progressed to Graves' ophthalmopathy. The sequenced sample was blood. The chain links TRBV28 to TRBJ1-2; no definite D call. CDR3 in amino acids: CASSSNYGYTF. The CDR3, as DNA: TGTGCCAGCAGTTCCAACTATGGCTACACCTTC.